This T cell receptor beta chain came from a study of blood T cell repertoires in COVID-19. Turning to the study itself: Nucleic acid was either cDNA or gDNA, and it came from T cells, B-cell-depleted T cells, or PBMCs.

Profiled with immunoSEQ multiplex PCR; TCRdb holds only in-frame clones, not every one. The repertoire holds some 130,000 clones, with approximately 88% as singletons. Germline V lookup: CDR1 MGHRA, CDR2 YSYEKL. CDR3 length equals 15 residues. V was shortened by 3 bases and J by 5 bases, with 11 bases between the two germline ends. V usage is TRBV4-1 and J usage is TRBJ1-6; possibly TRBD1 for D (6 bases). This TCR came from a man between 65 and 85 years old with active COVID-19. Input material: peripheral blood. CDR3: CASSQSDSNNSPLHF. CDR3 DNA: TGCGCCAGCAGCCAGTCGGACAGCAATAATTCACCCCTCCACTTT.